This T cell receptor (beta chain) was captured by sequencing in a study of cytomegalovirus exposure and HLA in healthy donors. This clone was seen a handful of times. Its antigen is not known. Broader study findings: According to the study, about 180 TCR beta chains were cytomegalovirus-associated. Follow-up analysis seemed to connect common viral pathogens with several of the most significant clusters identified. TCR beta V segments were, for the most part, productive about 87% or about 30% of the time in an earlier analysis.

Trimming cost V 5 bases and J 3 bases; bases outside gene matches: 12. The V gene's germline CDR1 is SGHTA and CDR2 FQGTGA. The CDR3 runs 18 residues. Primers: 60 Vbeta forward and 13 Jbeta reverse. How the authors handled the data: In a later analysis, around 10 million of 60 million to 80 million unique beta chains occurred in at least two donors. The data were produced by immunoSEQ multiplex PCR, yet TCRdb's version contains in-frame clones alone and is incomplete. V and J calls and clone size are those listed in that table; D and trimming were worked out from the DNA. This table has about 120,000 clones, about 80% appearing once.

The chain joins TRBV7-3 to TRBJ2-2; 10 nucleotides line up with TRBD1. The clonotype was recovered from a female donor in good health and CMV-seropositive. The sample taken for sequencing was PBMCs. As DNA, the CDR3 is TGTGCCAGCAGCCCCCGAGCGTGGACAGGGGGACACACCGGGGAGCTGTTTTTT. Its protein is CASSPRAWTGGHTGELFF.